The clone carrying this T cell receptor beta chain was picked up a small number of times. Its target is not known. This specimen belongs to a study of early T cells in non-severe SARS-CoV-2 infection. Across the study: With bulk RNA from unsorted whole blood as input, sequencing yielded unpaired chains. Study outcomes and limitations: Matching results from VDJdb favored anti-spike CD8 responses, leaving private and CD4 specificities undetected.

Attached unique molecular identifiers marked individual cDNA molecules. TCRdb recomputed calls from the 5' RACE reads with MiXCR, one row per CDR3 protein. The top ten hold less than 5.5% of the sample, which has about 97,000 distinct CDR3 sequences, more than 9.5% seen once. The V end lost 1 base, the J end lost 4 bases, and 6 bases lay between the germline ends. The CDR3 length is 14 residues. In germline, CDR1 is SGHRS, CDR2 YFSETQ. The source material was whole blood, sampled at baseline. This clonotype originated in an adult who was a healthcare worker with PCR-confirmed SARS-CoV-2 infection or an uninfected control (not recorded which). This rearrangement joins TRBV5-1 to TRBJ1-6; D is uncertain. The CDR3 coding sequence is TGCGCCAGCAGCTTGAATTCTTATAATTCACCCCTCCACTTT. Its translation is CASSLNSYNSPLHF.